These T cell receptor beta chains were read from a single sample in a study of Ad26.COV2.S vaccination and SARS-CoV-2 variants. The repertoire was sequenced with immunoSEQ multiplex PCR; TCRdb's copy has only in-frame clones and lacks some. Of 120,000 to 150,000 clones listed, more than 80% were seen once; the top ten hold about 5%. The source material was peripheral blood, sampled after recovery from COVID-19. These receptors were collected from a human donor who had recovered from COVID-19. CDR3s include the opening cysteine and the closing phenylalanine or tryptophan.

V gene	J gene	CDR3 protein
TRBV6-6	TRBJ2-7	CASSVDRGGEQYF
TRBV29-1	TRBJ2-1	CSAYYNEQFF
TRBV5-1	TRBJ2-7	CASSLADEQYF
TRBV3-1/TRBV3-2	TRBJ2-3	CASSQPEGGTDTQYF
TRBV7-6	TRBJ1-4	CASSLELGVATNEKLFF
TRBV2	TRBJ2-2	CASRKAGGPGELFF
TRBV5-4	TRBJ2-1	CASSSRDSNEQFF
TRBV7-2	TRBJ2-5	CASSRTGAGETQYF
TRBV7-8	TRBJ2-1	CASSSTSGGAFYNEQFF
TRBV7-9	TRBJ1-2	CASSQASRNNYGYTF
TRBV28	TRBJ1-1	CASSLRQFGYTEAFF
TRBV18	TRBJ1-1	CASSPTGGGEAFF
TRBV11-2	TRBJ1-6	CASSLVGGGWNSPLHF
TRBV27	TRBJ2-6	CASSFSTGANVLTF
TRBV10-2	TRBJ1-2	CASTDGQGAHYGYTF
TRBV7-6	TRBJ1-5	CASSLGMGSNQPQHF
TRBV19	TRBJ1-2	CASSTWDSLYYGYTF
TRBV10-1	TRBJ1-2	CASSDPMEGVGYGYTF
TRBV7-8	TRBJ1-1	CASSLEVGGLNTEAFF
TRBV15	TRBJ2-5	CATRETGQETQYF
TRBV29-1	TRBJ1-2	CSVRTGKNYGYTF
TRBV28	TRBJ2-2	CASREDRVALPGELFF
TRBV7-8	TRBJ1-2	CASSLEVNYGYTF
TRBV3-1/TRBV3-2	TRBJ2-7	CASSKGDSQLYEQYF
TRBV7-6	TRBJ2-5	CASSLQPADSRTQYF
TRBV6-1	TRBJ1-3	CASSELGRGDRNTIYF
TRBV24-1	TRBJ2-2	CATRGTGESTGELFF
TRBV10-3	TRBJ2-3	CAISGGITDTQYF
TRBV27	TRBJ2-2	CASSWPDGELFF
TRBV11-2	TRBJ1-1	CASSFRGRPEAFF
TRBV27	TRBJ1-5	CASSPGGLGNQPQHF
TRBV6-2/TRBV6-3	TRBJ2-7	CASSPFNRQVLYEQYF
TRBV30	TRBJ1-1	CAWSVTWDTEAFF
TRBV19	TRBJ2-1	CATSDSSYNEQFF
TRBV28	TRBJ2-1	CASSELSGLREQFF
TRBV19	TRBJ2-1	CASSRGAAYNEQFF
TRBV4-1	TRBJ2-1	CASSQETRQGSYNEQFF
TRBV25-1	TRBJ1-3	CASSGQGRAGNTIYF
TRBV9	TRBJ2-7	CASSVDHGLAGAGEHEQYF
TRBV30	TRBJ2-7	CAWTGSGYEQYF
TRBV7-2	TRBJ1-1	CASSLVTGDTEAFF
TRBV7-9	TRBJ1-2	CASSLAANYGYTF
TRBV5-1	TRBJ2-5	CASSLDGTGASRETQYF
TRBV28	TRBJ2-7	CASTTFIPGQGGEQYF
TRBV11-2	TRBJ1-4	CASRQIQGRDEKLFF
TRBV28	TRBJ2-5	CASSGGGETQYF
TRBV19	TRBJ2-7	CASSNRVGSFGYEQYF
TRBV4-3	TRBJ2-7	CASSLARDVPYEQYF
TRBV29-1	TRBJ1-1	CSVEREQEAFF
TRBV6-5	TRBJ2-3	CASTGPTSTDTQYF
TRBV5-8	TRBJ1-1	CASSRGGRNTEAFF
TRBV7-2	TRBJ1-1	CASSLGGATGGFAFF